This T cell receptor (beta chain) was recorded in a study of T cell responses to AZD1222 COVID-19 vaccine. The method was immunoSEQ multiplex PCR; TCRdb's version includes in-frame clones alone and lacks a portion of them. The sample has around 180,000 clones; less than 95% are singletons. The V gene's germline CDR1 is WSHSY and CDR2 SAAADI. The V and J ends lost 2 bases and 4 bases respectively, with 8 bases between them. The CDR3 is made up of 13 amino acids. Study results and caveats: Nearly half of spike-specific TCRs reportedly target unmutated variant regions. Donors were largely white British and mainly female; clonal diversity was possibly underestimated. It was only after the peak T cell response that any repertoires were sampled.

To note about this clone: Its antigen remains unknown.

The chain is built from TRBV10-2 and TRBJ1-1; tentatively, D is TRBD1 (6 bases). The sequence was obtained from an adult in good health. The sequencing here drew on peripheral blood, taken on day 0 of AZD1222 vaccination. This CDR3 reads CASSEVGGTEAFF. In DNA, the CDR3 is TGCGCCAGCAGTGAGGTAGGGGGCACTGAAGCTTTCTTT.